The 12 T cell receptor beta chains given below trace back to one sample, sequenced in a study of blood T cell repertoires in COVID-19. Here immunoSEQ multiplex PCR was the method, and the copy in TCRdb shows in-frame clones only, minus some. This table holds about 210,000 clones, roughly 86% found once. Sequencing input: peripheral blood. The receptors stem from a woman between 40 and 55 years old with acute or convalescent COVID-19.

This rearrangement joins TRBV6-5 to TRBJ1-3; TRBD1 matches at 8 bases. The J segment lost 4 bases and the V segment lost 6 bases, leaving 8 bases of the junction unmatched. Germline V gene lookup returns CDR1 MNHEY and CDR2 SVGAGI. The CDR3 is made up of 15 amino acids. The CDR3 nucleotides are TGTGCCAGCAGCCGGGCGACAGGGGAAGGAAACACCATATATTTT. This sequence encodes CASSRATGEGNTIYF.

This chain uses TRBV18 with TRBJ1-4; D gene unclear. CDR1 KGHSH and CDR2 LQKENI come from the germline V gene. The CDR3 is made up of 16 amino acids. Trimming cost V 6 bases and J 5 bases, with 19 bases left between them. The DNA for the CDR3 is TGTGCCAGCTCCCCAATGCGGCCGGAAACAAATGAAAAACTGTTTTTT. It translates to CASSPMRPETNEKLFF. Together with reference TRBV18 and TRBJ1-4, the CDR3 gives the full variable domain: NAGVMQNPRHLVRRRGQEARLRCSPMKGHSHVYWYRQLPEEGLKFMVYLQKENIIDESGMPKERFSAEFPKEGPSILRIQQVVRGDSAAYFCASSPMRPETNEKLFFGSGTQLSVL.

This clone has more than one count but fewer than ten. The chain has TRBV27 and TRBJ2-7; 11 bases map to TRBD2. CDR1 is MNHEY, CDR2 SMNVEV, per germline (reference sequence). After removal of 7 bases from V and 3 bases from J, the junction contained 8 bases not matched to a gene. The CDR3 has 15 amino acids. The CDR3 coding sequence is TGTGCCAGCAAAGGCGCCGGACTAGCGGGCTACGAGCAGTACTTC. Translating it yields CASKGAGLAGYEQYF.

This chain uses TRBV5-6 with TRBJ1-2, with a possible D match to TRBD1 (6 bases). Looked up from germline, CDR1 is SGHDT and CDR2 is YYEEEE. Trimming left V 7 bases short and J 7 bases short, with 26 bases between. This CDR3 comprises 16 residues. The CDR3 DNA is TGTGCCAGCGCTGGGGCAGGGGAGTCTATTGCGGGTGGCTACACCTTC. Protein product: CASAGAGESIAGGYTF.

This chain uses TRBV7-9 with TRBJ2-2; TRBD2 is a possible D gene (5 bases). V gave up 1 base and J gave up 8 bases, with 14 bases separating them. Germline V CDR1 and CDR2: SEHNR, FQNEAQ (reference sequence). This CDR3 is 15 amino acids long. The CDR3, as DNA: TGTGCCAGCAGCTTAGTGGGAGACGGCGGAGGGGAGCTGTTTTTT. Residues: CASSLVGDGGGELFF.

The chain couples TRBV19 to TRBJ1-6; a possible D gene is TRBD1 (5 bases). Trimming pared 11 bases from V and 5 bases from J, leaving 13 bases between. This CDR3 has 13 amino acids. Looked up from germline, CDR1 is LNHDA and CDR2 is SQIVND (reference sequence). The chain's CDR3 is CASRDSNNSPLHF. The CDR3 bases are TGTGCCTCTCGAGACAGTAATAATTCACCCCTCCACTTT. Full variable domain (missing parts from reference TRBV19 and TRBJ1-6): DGGITQSPKYLFRKEGQNVTLSCEQNLNHDAMYWYRQDPGQGLRLIYYSQIVNDFQKGDIAEGYSVSREKKESFPLTVTSAQKNPTAFYLCASRDSNNSPLHFGNGTRLTVT.

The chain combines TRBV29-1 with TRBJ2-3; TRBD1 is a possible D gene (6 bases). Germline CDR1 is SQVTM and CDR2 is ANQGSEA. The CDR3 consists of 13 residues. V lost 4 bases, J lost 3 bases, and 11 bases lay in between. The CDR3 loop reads CSVAPRGTDTQYF. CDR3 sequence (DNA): TGCAGCGTTGCCCCCAGGGGAACAGATACGCAGTATTTT.

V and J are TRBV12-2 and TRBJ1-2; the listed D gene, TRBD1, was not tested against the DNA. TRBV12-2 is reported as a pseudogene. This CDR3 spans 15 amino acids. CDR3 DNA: TGTGCAAGTCGACCTCGACATCCTTCAAACTATGGCTACACCTTC. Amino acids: CASRPRHPSNYGYTF.

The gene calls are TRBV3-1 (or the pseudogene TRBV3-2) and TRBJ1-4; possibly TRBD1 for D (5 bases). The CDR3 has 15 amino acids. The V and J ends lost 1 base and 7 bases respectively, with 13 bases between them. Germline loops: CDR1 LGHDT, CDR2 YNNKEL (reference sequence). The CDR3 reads CASSQVDGGAEKLFF. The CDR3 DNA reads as TGTGCCAGCAGCCAAGTAGACGGGGGAGCTGAAAAACTGTTTTTT.

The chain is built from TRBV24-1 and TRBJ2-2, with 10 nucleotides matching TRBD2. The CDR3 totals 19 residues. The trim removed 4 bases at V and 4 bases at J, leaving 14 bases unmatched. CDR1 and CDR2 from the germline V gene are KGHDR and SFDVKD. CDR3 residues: CATSDTKGGSGRSTGELFF. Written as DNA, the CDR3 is TGTGCCACCAGTGACACGAAGGGCGGTAGCGGGAGGAGCACCGGGGAGCTGTTTTTT.

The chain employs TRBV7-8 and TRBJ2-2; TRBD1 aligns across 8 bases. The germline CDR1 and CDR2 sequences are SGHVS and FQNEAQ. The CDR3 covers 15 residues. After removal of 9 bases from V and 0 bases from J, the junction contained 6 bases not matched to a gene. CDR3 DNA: TGTGCCAGTAATCAGGGGGCCGCGAACACCGGGGAGCTGTTTTTT. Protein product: CASNQGAANTGELFF.

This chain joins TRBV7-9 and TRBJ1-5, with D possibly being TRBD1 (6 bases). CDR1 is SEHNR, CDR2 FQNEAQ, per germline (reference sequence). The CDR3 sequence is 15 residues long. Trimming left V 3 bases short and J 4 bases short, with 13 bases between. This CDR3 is CASSLGDTANQPQHF. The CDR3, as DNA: TGTGCCAGCAGCTTGGGGGACACCGCGAATCAGCCCCAGCATTTT.